What follows are 8 T cell receptor beta chains derived from one specimen sequenced in a study of OX40 agonist ivuxolimab in advanced cancers. This table comes from immunoSEQ multiplex PCR, and its TCRdb copy is limited to in-frame clones, with some not included. Of about 82,000 clones listed, more than 70% were seen once; the top ten hold 2% to 3%. The input for sequencing was CD4+ or CD8+ T cells sorted from blood, taken in a trial of the OX40 agonist ivuxolimab. These receptors all stem from an adult with an advanced solid tumor such as melanoma, head and neck, liver or kidney cancer.

V is TRBV29-1 and J is TRBJ2-5, with 8 bases matching TRBD1. The CDR3 has 12 residues. V was clipped by 6 bases and J by 5 bases; unmatched bases: 5. Germline values: CDR1 SQVTM, CDR2 ANQGSEA. CDR3 amino acids: CSVGRQGETQYF. CDR3 DNA sequence: TGCAGCGTCGGCAGACAGGGGGAGACCCAGTACTTC.

The chain recombines TRBV5-4 with TRBJ1-4, with 7 bases identical to TRBD1. The length of the CDR3 is 14 residues. The J segment lost 4 bases and the V segment lost 0 bases, leaving 0 bases of the junction unmatched. Germline CDR1 and CDR2: SGHNT and YYREEE (reference sequence). In DNA, the CDR3 is TGTGCCAGCAGCTTGGACAGGGGTAATGAAAAACTGTTTTTT. Amino acid sequence: CASSLDRGNEKLFF.

The gene calls are TRBV5-4 and TRBJ2-1; TRBD1 agrees at 10 bases. V dropped 4 bases and J dropped 5; count of bases not matched to a gene: 9. The CDR3 is 16 amino acids. Germline assignment: CDR1 SGHNT and CDR2 YYREEE (reference sequence). CDR3 DNA sequence: TGTGCCAGCAGCCTTAACCCGGGACAGGGGAACAATGAGCAGTTCTTC. Protein product: CASSLNPGQGNNEQFF.

The chain has TRBV7-2 and TRBJ2-7; D is tentatively TRBD1 or TRBD2 (5 bases each). Germline loops: CDR1 SGHTA, CDR2 FQGNSA. The CDR3 has 14 amino acids. V lost 5 bases and J lost 0, with 11 bases in between. The CDR3 bases are TGTGCCAGCAGCCCCGGGACGCTCTCCTACGAGCAGTACTTC. Its translation is CASSPGTLSYEQYF.

This rearrangement joins TRBV7-2 to TRBJ2-5; the D gene is possibly TRBD1 (7 bases). V was clipped by 3 bases and J by 5 bases, with 22 bases between them. This CDR3 is built from 17 residues. Looked up from germline, CDR1 is SGHTA and CDR2 is FQGNSA. CDR3 amino acids: CASSLARGRGRMETQYF. The CDR3 DNA reads as TGTGCCAGCAGCTTGGCGCGAGGCAGGGGGAGGATGGAGACCCAGTACTTC. The complete variable domain, with remaining parts taken from reference TRBV7-2 and TRBJ2-5, reads GAGVSQSPSNKVTEKGKDVELRCDPISGHTALYWYRQSLGQGLEFLIYFQGNSAPDKSGLPSDRFSAERTGGSVSTLTIQRTQQEDSAVYLCASSLARGRGRMETQYFGPGTRLLVL.

The V call is TRBV4-3, the J call TRBJ1-4, with 8 bases fitting TRBD1. The CDR3 sequence is 15 residues long. V gave up 1 base and J gave up 8 bases; unmatched junction bases: 6. From germline, CDR1 is LGHNA and CDR2 YSLEER. The CDR3 reads CASSQVRAGGEKLFF. CDR3 nucleotide sequence: TGCGCCAGCAGCCAAGTGCGGGCAGGGGGCGAAAAACTGTTTTTT.

The chain is built from TRBV9 and TRBJ1-1; D call uncertain. The CDR3 is made up of 15 amino acids. The germline V gene encodes CDR1 SGDLS and CDR2 YYNGEE. Trimming took 0 bases from V and 3 from J, leaving 12 bases between them. The DNA for the CDR3 is TGTGCCAGCAGCGTAGCTAAAGGGAAGGACACTGAAGCTTTCTTT. Translated: CASSVAKGKDTEAFF.

V and J are TRBV5-5 and TRBJ1-2; D ambiguous. This CDR3 comprises 14 residues. Germline assignment: CDR1 SGHKS and CDR2 YYEKEE (reference sequence). V lost 0 bases, J lost 4 bases, and 10 bases lay in between. The CDR3 sequence: CASSLANMGYGYTF. The CDR3, as DNA: TGTGCCAGCAGCTTGGCCAACATGGGCTATGGCTACACCTTC.